The 22 T cell receptor beta chains listed next were all sequenced from one sample in a study of neoadjuvant anti-PD-1 for oral cavity cancer. The time point was: after neoadjuvant nivolumab, at surgical resection. The method was immunoSEQ multiplex PCR; TCRdb's version includes in-frame clones alone and lacks a portion of them. Found here are some 33,000 clones, 70% to 80% of them singletons; the top ten hold almost 3.5%. Sequenced material: PBMCs, taken after nivolumab (anti-PD-1) treatment. The source of these receptors is a person aged 40 to 85 with oral cavity squamous cell carcinoma.

The rearrangement links TRBV7-9 to TRBJ2-7; no clear D. The germline V and J ends were trimmed by 4 bases and 5 bases, with 9 bases remaining between them. Germline CDR1 reads SEHNR; CDR2 reads FQNEAQ (reference sequence). The CDR3 covers 12 residues. CDR3 nucleotides: TGTGCCAGCAGCTGGGCCCGGGACGAGCAGTACTTC. The encoded protein is CASSWARDEQYF.

The gene calls are TRBV5-1 and TRBJ2-1; perhaps D is TRBD1 or TRBD2 (5 bases each). CDR1 SGHRS and CDR2 YFSETQ come from the germline V gene. Trimming pared 4 bases from V and 8 bases from J, leaving 13 bases between. CDR3 length: 13 amino acids. The CDR3 reads CASSLRDRDEQFF. In nucleotides, the CDR3 is TGCGCCAGCAGCCTCAGGGACCGCGATGAGCAGTTCTTC.

This clone was found once. The chain links TRBV27 to TRBJ2-7, with TRBD1 as a possible D gene (6 bases). Germline V CDR1 and CDR2: MNHEY, SMNVEV (reference sequence). V lost 5 bases, J lost 3 bases, and 11 bases lay in between. The CDR3 runs 13 residues. CDR3: CASSTQQGYEQYF. CDR3 bases: TGTGCCAGCAGTACCCAACAGGGCTACGAGCAGTACTTC.

The chain recombines TRBV19 with TRBJ2-3; 11 nucleotides align to TRBD2. Germline-derived CDR1 and CDR2 are LNHDA and SQIVND (reference sequence). The CDR3 has 23 amino acids. With V trimmed by 2 bases and J by 2 bases, 24 bases remained unmatched. CDR3: CASSIPLGRVASGGSLPTDTQYF. The CDR3 DNA sequence: TGTGCCAGTAGTATACCCCTCGGCAGAGTCGCTAGCGGGGGGTCCCTCCCCACAGATACGCAGTATTTT.

This clone was seen only a few times. The chain is built from TRBV4-3 and TRBJ2-1; D might be TRBD1 or TRBD2, each matching 5 bases. Germline V gene data show CDR1 as LGHNA and CDR2 as YSLEER. CDR3 length equals 19 residues. V lost 0 bases and J 0 bases, leaving 18 bases between the germline ends. CDR3 DNA sequence: TGCGCCAGCAGCCAAGAGCCGTCGAGTCCAGGGAGCTCCTACAATGAGCAGTTCTTC. The encoded protein is CASSQEPSSPGSSYNEQFF.

The V call is TRBV11-3, the J call TRBJ2-7, with D perhaps assigned TRBD1 or TRBD2 (7 bases each). The CDR3 is 13 amino acids. CDR1 is SGHNT and CDR2 is YENEEA in the germline V gene. Trimming cost V 5 bases and J 2 bases, with 10 bases left between them. DNA of the CDR3: TGTGCCAGCAGCCCAGGGGGGGCCTACGAGCAGTACTTC. Translation: CASSPGGAYEQYF.

The chain combines TRBV9 with TRBJ2-5; D could derive from TRBD1 or TRBD2 (6 bases each). CDR3 length: 16 amino acids. V was pared by 4 bases and J by 5 bases, with 21 bases between. Germline CDR1 SGDLS, CDR2 YYNGEE. CDR3 in amino acids: CASSPGTGAVWETQYF. The DNA for the CDR3 is TGTGCCAGCAGCCCGGGGACGGGGGCAGTCTGGGAGACCCAGTACTTC.

The V gene is TRBV19, the J gene TRBJ1-6; TRBD1 agrees at 9 bases. The CDR3 has 12 amino acids. Germline V gene data show CDR1 as LNHDA and CDR2 as SQIVND (reference sequence). The V segment lost 7 bases and the J segment 9 bases; nucleotides outside the gene matches: 1. CDR3 nucleotide sequence: TGTGCCAGTATGACAGGGGGTTCACCCCTCCACTTT. Translating it yields CASMTGGSPLHF. The variable domain in full, with the rest retrieved from reference TRBV19 and TRBJ1-6, is DGGITQSPKYLFRKEGQNVTLSCEQNLNHDAMYWYRQDPGQGLRLIYYSQIVNDFQKGDIAEGYSVSREKKESFPLTVTSAQKNPTAFYLCASMTGGSPLHFGNGTRLTVT.

This rearrangement joins TRBV27 to TRBJ1-1; perhaps TRBD1 as D (5 bases). Germline assignment: CDR1 MNHEY and CDR2 SMNVEV (reference sequence). V lost 3 bases, J lost 1 base, and 12 bases lay in between. The CDR3 sequence is 15 residues long. CDR3 residues: CASSFSFDRNTEAFF. In DNA, the CDR3 is TGTGCCAGCAGTTTCTCGTTCGACAGGAACACTGAAGCTTTCTTT.

The CDR3 sequence is CASSLTFSPSGSYNEQFF. CDR3 DNA: TGTGCCAGCAGCCTCACCTTCTCTCCAAGCGGCTCCTACAATGAGCAGTTCTTC. The rearrangement joins TRBV13 to TRBJ2-1, with D perhaps matching TRBD2 (5 bases). Trimming left V 5 bases short and J 0 bases short, with 20 bases between. CDR1 and CDR2 (germline): PRHDT, FYEKMQ (reference sequence). The length of the CDR3 is 18 residues.

A single count supports this clone. The chain employs TRBV19 and TRBJ2-7, with D possibly TRBD1 on 6 matching bases. CDR1 is LNHDA and CDR2 is SQIVND in the germline V gene (reference sequence). The CDR3 consists of 13 residues. With 6 bases removed from V and 5 bases from J, the gap between germline ends came to 14 bases. This CDR3 is CASRYRVDDEQYF. CDR3 DNA sequence: TGTGCCAGTAGGTACAGGGTTGACGACGAGCAGTACTTC.

The chain combines TRBV7-9 with TRBJ1-6; D possibly corresponds to TRBD1 (6 bases). Germline V gene lookup returns CDR1 SEHNR and CDR2 FQNEAQ (reference sequence). The CDR3 has 16 amino acids. Trimming removed 3 bases from V and 4 bases from J, with 13 bases in between. CDR3: CASSLRTGSYNSPLHF. As DNA, the CDR3 is TGTGCCAGCAGCTTGCGAACAGGGTCGTATAATTCACCCCTCCACTTT.

The chain joins TRBV2 to TRBJ1-3, with 7 positions matching TRBD1. V was clipped by 7 bases and J by 0 bases; unmatched bases: 6. The CDR3 totals 15 residues. Germline loops: CDR1 SNHLY, CDR2 FYNNEI. The CDR3 DNA reads TGTGCCAGCACCGGACAGGTTAACTCTGGAAACACCATATATTTT. Its protein is CASTGQVNSGNTIYF. The full variable domain, its missing parts supplied by reference TRBV2 and TRBJ1-3, is EPEVTQTPSHQVTQMGQEVILRCVPISNHLYFYWYRQILGQKVEFLVSFYNNEISEKSEIFDDQFSVERPDGSNFTLKIRSTKLEDSAMYFCASTGQVNSGNTIYFGEGSWLTVV.

This sequence joins TRBV27 and TRBJ1-2; 12 bases map to TRBD1. The CDR3 loop spans 14 amino acids. Germline V gives CDR1 MNHEY, CDR2 SMNVEV (reference sequence). The ends lost 3 bases at V and 11 bases at J; junction bases unmatched: 7. CDR3 protein: CASSLAGTGGWYTF. As DNA, the CDR3 is TGTGCCAGCAGTTTGGCCGGGACAGGGGGCTGGTACACCTTC.

V and J are TRBV9 and TRBJ2-3; no clear D. CDR3 length equals 16 residues. Deletions cut 0 bases from V and 0 bases from J, with 11 bases between. Germline V gene sequence: CDR1 SGDLS, CDR2 YYNGEE. In DNA, the CDR3 is TGTGCCAGCAGCGTAGTTGGTAAACCTAGCACAGATACGCAGTATTTT. Translating it yields CASSVVGKPSTDTQYF. Full variable domain (outside the CDR3, taken from reference TRBV9 and TRBJ2-3): DSGVTQTPKHLITATGQRVTLRCSPRSGDLSVYWYQQSLDQGLQFLIQYYNGEERAKGNILERFSAQQFPDLHSELNLSSLELGDSALYFCASSVVGKPSTDTQYFGPGTRLTVL.

The J gene is TRBJ1-1, the V gene TRBV12-5; a weak D match, TRBD1 (5 bases). Germline CDR1 reads LGHNT; CDR2 reads FRNRAP. V shed 7 bases and J shed 7 bases, with 16 bases lying between them. The CDR3 has 13 residues. CDR3 amino acids: CASAPEGWGEAFF. CDR3 nucleotide sequence: TGTGCTAGTGCCCCGGAGGGGTGGGGTGAAGCTTTCTTT.

V gene TRBV27 combines with J gene TRBJ1-5; no clear D gene. This CDR3 spans 13 amino acids. Trimming removed 4 bases from V and 0 bases from J, with 4 bases in between. Germline CDR1 and CDR2: MNHEY and SMNVEV (reference sequence). The CDR3 loop reads CASSSSSNQPQHF. In DNA form, the CDR3 reads TGTGCCAGCAGTTCAAGTAGCAATCAGCCCCAGCATTTT.

In this sample, this clone turned up a few times. V gene TRBV7-3 combines with J gene TRBJ1-5; tentative D call: TRBD1 (6 bases). Germline V lookup: CDR1 SGHTA, CDR2 FQGTGA. V gave up 4 bases and J gave up 4 bases, with 11 bases separating them. This CDR3 contains 14 residues. The CDR3 region is CASSSQGVNQPQHF. Here the CDR3 DNA reads TGTGCCAGCAGCTCACAGGGAGTTAATCAGCCCCAGCATTTT.

The chain combines TRBV2 with TRBJ1-2, with TRBD1 as a possible D gene (5 bases). Trimming left V 7 bases short and J 1 base short, with 7 bases between. The CDR3 has 12 amino acids. From germline, CDR1 is SNHLY and CDR2 FYNNEI. DNA of the CDR3: TGTGCCAGCAAGGGGCGTAACTATGGCTACACCTTC. It yields the protein CASKGRNYGYTF.

The V and J genes are TRBV7-2 and TRBJ2-1, with D tentatively TRBD2 (6 bases). The CDR3 contains 14 residues. V was cut by 3 bases and J by 9 bases, with 15 bases left in between. Germline V gene lookup returns CDR1 SGHTA and CDR2 FQGNSA. CDR3 residues: CASSFVTSKVEQFF. CDR3 sequence (DNA): TGTGCCAGCAGCTTTGTGACTAGTAAGGTTGAGCAGTTCTTC. The whole variable domain, filled in from reference TRBV7-2 and TRBJ2-1, reads GAGVSQSPSNKVTEKGKDVELRCDPISGHTALYWYRQSLGQGLEFLIYFQGNSAPDKSGLPSDRFSAERTGGSVSTLTIQRTQQEDSAVYLCASSFVTSKVEQFFGPGTRLTVL.

This chain joins TRBV6-6 and TRBJ2-5; D unresolved. Germline lookup yields CDR1 MNHNY and CDR2 SVGAGI (reference sequence). This CDR3 is 14 amino acids long. V lost 1 base to trimming and J lost 5 bases, with 11 bases between them. The CDR3 sequence is CASSYYEPWETQYF. DNA of the CDR3: TGTGCCAGCAGTTACTACGAACCGTGGGAGACCCAGTACTTC.

V and J are TRBV7-8 and TRBJ1-1; D is undetermined. V was cut by 0 bases and J by 5 bases, with 22 bases left in between. Per the germline V gene, CDR1 is SGHVS and CDR2 is FQNEAQ. The CDR3 consists of 18 residues. The chain's CDR3 is CASSLANPGLPWKTEAFF. Written as DNA, the CDR3 is TGTGCCAGCAGCTTAGCGAATCCGGGCCTCCCCTGGAAAACTGAAGCTTTCTTT.